These 6 T cell receptor beta chains came from one sample sequenced in a study of blood T cell repertoires in COVID-19. Here immunoSEQ multiplex PCR was the method, and the copy in TCRdb shows in-frame clones only, minus some. This table holds 470,000 or so clones, around 88% found once. Material: peripheral blood. The origin of the receptors is a woman aged 25-40 years with acute or convalescent COVID-19.

This chain uses TRBV7-9 with TRBJ1-6; D is ambiguous. V was cut by 4 bases and J by 2 bases, with 6 bases left in between. CDR1 is SEHNR, CDR2 FQNEAQ, per germline (reference sequence). The CDR3 contains 14 residues. CDR3 loop: CASSSTAYNSPLHF. The CDR3 DNA follows: TGTGCCAGCAGCTCCACAGCCTATAATTCACCCCTCCACTTT.

This sequence joins TRBV12-3 or TRBV12-4 and TRBJ1-2; D gene unclear. This CDR3 has 13 residues. Deletions cut 2 bases from V and 5 bases from J, with 9 bases between. In nucleotides, the CDR3 is TGTGCCAGCAGTTTAATCTTGGAGTATGGCTACACCTTC. This translates into CASSLILEYGYTF.

The chain has TRBV5-6 and TRBJ2-2; no clear D. Trimming pared 0 bases from V and 4 bases from J, leaving 13 bases between. In germline, CDR1 is SGHDT, CDR2 YYEEEE. This CDR3 is 16 amino acids long. This CDR3 reads CASSLESGIPTGELFF. CDR3 coding DNA: TGTGCCAGCAGCTTGGAGTCTGGCATTCCCACCGGGGAGCTGTTTTTT. Full variable domain (rest looked up from reference TRBV5-6 and TRBJ2-2): DAGVTQSPTHLIKTRGQQVTLRCSPKSGHDTVSWYQQALGQGPQFIFQYYEEEERQRGNFPDRFSGHQFPNYSSELNVNALLLGDSALYLCASSLESGIPTGELFFGEGSRLTVL.

This clone has at least ten counts. The chain is built from TRBV5-8 and TRBJ1-5; D might be TRBD1 (5 bases). This CDR3 has 15 residues. Germline loops: CDR1 SGHTS, CDR2 YDEGEE. Between the trimmed V and J ends, which lost 2 bases and 10 bases, there was a span of 19 bases. The CDR3 here is CASSFPGTRAGPQHF. CDR3 in DNA: TGTGCCAGCAGCTTCCCAGGGACTCGGGCCGGACCCCAGCATTTT.

This chain uses TRBV3-1 (or the pseudogene TRBV3-2) with TRBJ2-7; 9 nucleotides align to TRBD1. Trimming cost V 4 bases and J 5 bases; bases outside gene matches: 9. The length of the CDR3 is 15 residues. Germline V gives CDR1 LGHDT, CDR2 YNNKEL (reference sequence). This chain's CDR3 is CASSRRDRVVNEQYF. Written as DNA, the CDR3 is TGTGCCAGCAGCCGACGGGACAGGGTGGTGAACGAGCAGTACTTC.

The V and J genes are TRBV7-9 and TRBJ1-1; no firm D call. CDR1 is SEHNR and CDR2 is FQNEAQ in the germline V gene (reference sequence). The V and J ends lost 5 bases and 4 bases respectively, with 14 bases between them. This CDR3 comprises 14 residues. The CDR3 region has the DNA TGTGCCAGCAGCAATAATCGTGAGTCCACTGAAGCTTTCTTT. Translation: CASSNNRESTEAFF.